This is a list of T cell receptor beta chains from one sample in a study of T cells in Graves' hyperthyroidism and ophthalmopathy. One entry per CDR3 protein results from TCRdb running MiXCR on the multiplex PCR reads. The sample carries about 290,000 distinct CDR3 sequences, roughly 18% recorded once. The sample consisted of blood. The source is a man aged 45 to 65 with Graves' ophthalmopathy. CDR3s include the opening cysteine and the closing phenylalanine or tryptophan. Fields, in order: V gene, J gene, clone size, D gene, CDR3 DNA, CDR3 protein. D genes are given only for firm matches. Expanded clones are given a class, and other clones once, few, many or no size at all.

V: TRBV28
J: TRBJ2-7
size: few
D: NA
DNA: TGTGCCAGCAGAAGCGCTTTGGACGGTTTCTACGAGCAGTACTTC
CDR3: CASRSALDGFYEQYF

V: TRBV20-1
J: TRBJ2-5
size: many
D: NA
DNA: TGCAGTGCTAGAGTCGAGTCCCAAGAGACCCAGTACTTC
CDR3: CSARVESQETQYF

V: TRBV28
J: TRBJ2-1
size: many
D: NA
DNA: TGTGCCAGCAGTTTCGCATCGACGGGTTACAATGAGCAGTTCTTC
CDR3: CASSFASTGYNEQFF

V: TRBV28
J: TRBJ1-4
size: NA
D: TRBD1
DNA: TGTGCCAGCAGCCTTCAGGGGGTTGAAAAACTGTTTTTT
CDR3: CASSLQGVEKLFF

V: TRBV12-3/TRBV12-4
J: TRBJ1-3
size: NA
D: NA
DNA: TGTGCCAGCAGTCCCGCCATTGGTCCCTCGTCCTTTCAGGGAGTTGGAAACACCATATATTTT
CDR3: CASSPAIGPSSFQGVGNTIYF

V: TRBV6-1
J: TRBJ2-7
size: few
D: TRBD2
DNA: TGTGCCAGCAGTGGAGGACTAGCGGGAGTGGGCGAGCAGTACTTC
CDR3: CASSGGLAGVGEQYF

V: TRBV2
J: TRBJ2-3
size: many
D: TRBD2
DNA: TGTGCCAGCAGTGAGCTAGCGGGAGGCACAGATACGCAGTATTTT
CDR3: CASSELAGGTDTQYF

V: TRBV12-3/TRBV12-4
J: TRBJ1-1
size: NA
D: NA
DNA: TGTGCCAGCAGCCCGAATATCAGGGGCGATGGCTTCTTT
CDR3: CASSPNIRGDGFF

V: TRBV19
J: TRBJ2-3
size: NA
D: NA
DNA: TGTGCCAGTAGTCTGGAGGGGGCGAAGTCAGATACGCAGTATTTT
CDR3: CASSLEGAKSDTQYF

V: TRBV12-3/TRBV12-4
J: TRBJ2-1
size: many
D: TRBD2
DNA: TGTGCCAGCAACGAGGGACTAGCGGGAGGGGGGTCCTACAATGAGCAGTTCTTC
CDR3: CASNEGLAGGGSYNEQFF

V: TRBV5-8
J: TRBJ2-7
size: many
D: TRBD1
DNA: TGTGCCAGCAGCCGCTCGGCCGGGACAGTGAGCTCCTACGAGCAGTACTTC
CDR3: CASSRSAGTVSSYEQYF

V: TRBV10-2
J: TRBJ1-5
size: NA
D: NA
DNA: TGCGCCAGCAGTGAGTCTGCCAATCAGCCCCAGCATTTT
CDR3: CASSESANQPQHF

V: TRBV7-2
J: TRBJ1-2
size: few
D: NA
DNA: TGTGCCAGCAGCTTAGGGTCAGCCTATGGCTACACCTTC
CDR3: CASSLGSAYGYTF

V: TRBV28
J: TRBJ1-5
size: NA
D: NA
DNA: TGTGCCAGCAGTGACACGCACAATCAGCCCCAGCATTTT
CDR3: CASSDTHNQPQHF

V: TRBV5-1
J: TRBJ2-5
size: few
D: NA
DNA: TGCGCCAGCAGCTCCCTAGATTCCCAAGAGACCCAGTACTTC
CDR3: CASSSLDSQETQYF

V: TRBV7-9
J: TRBJ2-1
size: NA
D: NA
DNA: TGTGCCAGCAGCTTAGCGGTAGAGAGCTCGGAGTTCTTC
CDR3: CASSLAVESSEFF

V: TRBV5-1
J: TRBJ2-7
size: many
D: TRBD1
DNA: TGCGCCAGCAGCCGAGGACAGGGGGGTTACGAGCAGTACTTC
CDR3: CASSRGQGGYEQYF

V: TRBV2
J: TRBJ2-3
size: many
D: TRBD1
DNA: TGTGCCAGCAAGCGGGACAGGGCTAGCGCAGATACGCAGTATTTT
CDR3: CASKRDRASADTQYF

V: TRBV11-2
J: TRBJ2-5
size: many
D: TRBD2
DNA: TGTGCCAGCAGCTTAGATCCGGGACTAGCTGGGGAGACCCAGTACTTC
CDR3: CASSLDPGLAGETQYF

V: TRBV5-1
J: TRBJ2-1
size: many
D: NA
DNA: TGCGCCAGCAGCTTGGGACTACACAATGAGCAGTTCTTC
CDR3: CASSLGLHNEQFF

V: TRBV10-3
J: TRBJ1-2
size: many
D: NA
DNA: TGTGCCATCAGTGAGCAGGGTACGGGCAGCTATGGCTACACCTTC
CDR3: CAISEQGTGSYGYTF

V: TRBV5-1
J: TRBJ2-1
size: few
D: TRBD1
DNA: TGCGCCAGCAGCTGGCAGGGGGCCTACAATGAGCAGTTCTTC
CDR3: CASSWQGAYNEQFF

V: TRBV20-1
J: TRBJ1-5
size: once
D: NA
DNA: TGCAGTGCTAGCGGAAGGGAATCTCAGCCCCAGCATTTT
CDR3: CSASGRESQPQHF

V: TRBV9
J: TRBJ1-2
size: NA
D: NA
DNA: TGTGCCAGCAGCCTGGTACAGGGTACTGACTATGGCTACACCTTC
CDR3: CASSLVQGTDYGYTF

V: TRBV20-1
J: TRBJ2-1
size: many
D: NA
DNA: TGCAGTGCTAGGAGTTCAAGAAGAGGTTATGGTGAGCAGTTCTTC
CDR3: CSARSSRRGYGEQFF

V: TRBV20-1
J: TRBJ2-1
size: NA
D: NA
DNA: TGCAGTGCTAGACACAACAATGAGCAGTTCTTC
CDR3: CSARHNNEQFF

V: TRBV18
J: TRBJ2-7
size: many
D: NA
DNA: TGTGCCAGCTCACCCCGGGACAACCGCTACGAGCAGTACTTC
CDR3: CASSPRDNRYEQYF

V: TRBV5-1
J: TRBJ2-7
size: many
D: NA
DNA: TGCGCCAGCAGTTCCGGCGGGACAGCCTACGAGCAGTACTTC
CDR3: CASSSGGTAYEQYF

V: TRBV24-1
J: TRBJ2-7
size: NA
D: NA
DNA: TGTGCCACCAGTGATTGGCCACTAGACTCCTACGAGCAGTACTTC
CDR3: CATSDWPLDSYEQYF

V: TRBV20-1
J: TRBJ1-1
size: once
D: NA
DNA: TGCAGTGCTAGAGTACGGGGGGCGAGAATGAACACTGAAGCTTTCTTT
CDR3: CSARVRGARMNTEAFF

V: TRBV10-2
J: TRBJ1-6
size: few
D: TRBD1
DNA: TGCGCCAGCAGCGCCTGGACAGGCTCCTATAATTCACCCCTCCACTTT
CDR3: CASSAWTGSYNSPLHF

V: TRBV7-8
J: TRBJ2-7
size: many
D: TRBD1
DNA: TGTGCCAGCAGCCCGAGGGCCCAGGGGGTCGGTGGTGAGCAGTACTTC
CDR3: CASSPRAQGVGGEQYF